This TCR beta chain originates from a study of T cell responses to AZD1222 COVID-19 vaccine. Study-level background: Whether given at about 4 or about 12 weeks, second doses were pooled.

As to this clone: Its antigen is not known.

Data came from immunoSEQ multiplex PCR; TCRdb stores just in-frame clones and leaves some out. The table lists around 120,000 clones, about 91% of them singletons. V lost 6 bases and J lost 2; bases outside the gene matches: 3. Germline V gives CDR1 ENHRY, CDR2 SYGVKD. The CDR3 extends over 15 amino acids. Regarding the study as a whole: Donors were chiefly white British, with a greater number of females, and clonal diversity was perhaps underestimated. The repertoires were collected only after the peak T cell response. Spike-specific TCR breadth and depth both grew after two AZD1222 doses.

Sequencing was performed on peripheral blood, taken on day 0 of AZD1222 vaccination. V gene TRBV10-3 combines with J gene TRBJ2-3; 12 positions agree with TRBD1. This sequence was found in an adult in good health. The CDR3, as DNA: TGTGCCATCAGCCTGGGACAGGGGGCCACAGATACGCAGTATTTT. It translates to CAISLGQGATDTQYF.